The 20 T cell receptor beta chains presented below share a single source sample, sequenced in a study of CD8 T cells in Susac syndrome. Random hexamers were used to reverse transcribe 0.5 to 1 ug of RNA. From the immunoSEQ multiplex PCR reads, TCRdb called clonotypes with MiXCR, one entry per CDR3 protein. The sample consists of more than 150,000 distinct CDR3 sequences, roughly 95% of them appearing once. Sequenced material: CD4+ T cells from PBMCs. The receptors shown here come from a human donor with Susac syndrome.

Here the CDR3 DNA reads TGTGCCTGGACTGGTCCTGGGGCCAACGTCCTGACTTTC. It yields the protein CAWTGPGANVLTF. This sequence joins TRBV30 and TRBJ2-6, with D uncertain. The CDR3 has 13 residues. V dropped 4 bases and J dropped 2 bases, with 6 bases sitting between them. The germline gives CDR1 GTSNPN, CDR2 SVGIG (reference sequence).

The CDR3 nucleotides read TGTGCCAGCAGCTTAGTGCAGGGGGGGAACTATGGCTACACCTTC. Its protein is CASSLVQGGNYGYTF. The chain joins TRBV7-8 to TRBJ1-2; TRBD1 agrees at 7 bases. This CDR3 is built from 15 residues. Losses at the gene ends were 1 base for V and 2 bases for J; bases not matched to a gene: 4. The V gene's germline CDR1 is SGHVS and CDR2 FQNEAQ.

This chain links TRBV30 with TRBJ2-5; D not certain. This CDR3 has 12 amino acids. Germline V gene sequence: CDR1 GTSNPN, CDR2 SVGIG (reference sequence). V lost 1 base and J 7 bases, leaving 10 bases between the germline ends. CDR3 region: CAWSAWEWTQYF. The DNA for the CDR3 is TGTGCCTGGAGTGCGTGGGAATGGACCCAGTACTTC.

The rearrangement links TRBV30 to TRBJ1-3; D remains ambiguous. V dropped 0 bases and J dropped 6 bases, with 9 bases sitting between them. Germline V gives CDR1 GTSNPN, CDR2 SVGIG (reference sequence). The CDR3 runs to 13 residues. The CDR3 spells CAWSVRWENTIYF. DNA for the CDR3: TGTGCCTGGAGTGTAAGGTGGGAAAACACCATATATTTT. Together with reference TRBV30 and TRBJ1-3, the CDR3 gives the full variable domain: SQTIHQWPATLVQPVGSPLSLECTVEGTSNPNLYWYRQAAGRGLQLLFYSVGIGQISSEVPQNLSASRPQDRQFILSSKKLLLSDSGFYLCAWSVRWENTIYFGEGSWLTVV.

The chain is built from TRBV12-5 and TRBJ2-2; 7 nucleotides match TRBD2. CDR3 length: 21 residues. The junction had 28 bases not matched to a gene; V was cut back by 9 bases and J by 3 bases. Germline CDR1 LGHNT, CDR2 FRNRAP. CDR3 sequence: CASRYPPSGTRPIEYTGELFF. In nucleotides, the CDR3 is TGTGCTAGCCGTTATCCCCCAAGCGGGACCAGGCCAATTGAGTACACCGGGGAGCTGTTTTTT.

A single count supports this clonotype. The chain recombines TRBV20-1 with TRBJ1-2, with D possibly matching TRBD1 (6 bases). V was shortened by 6 bases and J by 6 bases, with 11 bases between the two germline ends. The V gene's germline CDR1 is DFQATT and CDR2 SNEGSKA (reference sequence). The CDR3 loop spans 11 amino acids. This CDR3 reads CSARPGDGYTF. The CDR3 coding sequence is TGCAGTGCCCGGCCAGGGGATGGCTACACCTTC.

About this clonotype: One end of the junction varies from germline; a read error may be responsible. The chain is built from TRBV7-7 and TRBJ2-6; 9 nucleotides align to TRBD1. The CDR3 totals 20 residues. Per germline, CDR1 SSHAT and CDR2 FNYEAQ (reference sequence). The CDR3 sequence: CASSLSPLGTGSSGANVLTF. The CDR3 coding sequence is TGTGCTAGCAGCTTATCTCCCCTCGGGACAGGGAGCTCTGGGGCCAACGTCCTGACTTTC.

This rearrangement joins TRBV11-3 to TRBJ2-1; 12 bases map to TRBD2. The CDR3 consists of 15 residues. CDR1 is SGHNT and CDR2 is YENEEA in the germline V gene. V was pared by 5 bases and J by 5 bases, with 4 bases of the junction left unmatched. CDR3 protein: CASSPGLAGNNEQFF. CDR3 in DNA: TGTGCCAGCAGCCCCGGACTAGCGGGGAACAATGAGCAGTTCTTC.

The chain is built from TRBV9 and TRBJ2-5, with D maybe TRBD2 (6 bases). Trimming stripped 3 bases from V and 4 bases from J, with 22 bases between. Germline CDR1 is SGDLS and CDR2 is YYNGEE. The CDR3 is made up of 17 amino acids. CDR3 DNA: TGTGCCAGCAGCGCCCGGGGAGGTAGGGGTCAGGGAGAGACCCAGTACTTC. Translation gives CASSARGGRGQGETQYF. Filled out from reference TRBV9 and TRBJ2-5, the complete variable domain reads DSGVTQTPKHLITATGQRVTLRCSPRSGDLSVYWYQQSLDQGLQFLIQYYNGEERAKGNILERFSAQQFPDLHSELNLSSLELGDSALYFCASSARGGRGQGETQYFGPGTRLLVL.

The chain carries TRBV28 and TRBJ1-4, with a possible D match to TRBD1 (5 bases). Germline V gene data show CDR1 as MDHEN and CDR2 as SYDVKM. The CDR3 is 13 amino acids. Trimming cost V 4 bases and J 8 bases, with 11 bases left between them. The CDR3 DNA sequence: TGTGCCAGCAGTTGGGCAGGGAAGGAAAAACTGTTTTTT. Its protein product is CASSWAGKEKLFF.

The rearrangement joins TRBV20-1 to TRBJ2-7; D ambiguous. Germline V gene sequence: CDR1 DFQATT, CDR2 SNEGSKA (reference sequence). The CDR3 is 14 residues long. V gave up 7 bases and J gave up 0 bases, with 16 bases separating them. CDR3 nucleotide sequence: TGCAGTGTTTTAGATTCCCCCCACTCCTACGAGCAGTACTTC. Protein sequence: CSVLDSPHSYEQYF.

The chain recombines TRBV30 with TRBJ2-1, with D possibly being TRBD2 (6 bases). CDR3 length: 14 amino acids. CDR1 is GTSNPN and CDR2 is SVGIG in the germline V gene (reference sequence). V lost 4 bases and J lost 6, with 16 bases in between. The CDR3 is CAWKNWGVGNEQFF. The CDR3 nucleotides read TGTGCCTGGAAAAACTGGGGGGTAGGCAATGAGCAGTTCTTC.

The sample holds one count of this clonotype. The CDR3 DNA reads as TGTGCCAGCTCATCGGGACTAGCGGGAGGGCCGAGGGAGCAGTACTTC. It is translated as CASSSGLAGGPREQYF. This sequence joins TRBV18 and TRBJ2-7; TRBD2 matches at 16 bases. V dropped 5 bases and J dropped 7; count of bases not matched to a gene: 8. The CDR3 loop spans 16 amino acids. Germline loops: CDR1 KGHSH, CDR2 LQKENI. Complete variable domain (other parts from reference TRBV18 and TRBJ2-7): NAGVMQNPRHLVRRRGQEARLRCSPMKGHSHVYWYRQLPEEGLKFMVYLQKENIIDESGMPKERFSAEFPKEGPSILRIQQVVRGDSAAYFCASSSGLAGGPREQYFGPGTRLTVT.

The rearrangement links TRBV29-1 to TRBJ1-2; TRBD1 might be the D (6 bases). The germline CDR1 and CDR2 sequences are SQVTM and ANQGSEA. Between the trimmed V and J ends, which lost 7 bases and 7 bases, there was a span of 13 bases. The CDR3 runs to 11 residues. In nucleotides, the CDR3 is TGCAGCGCGGTACAGGGATCTGGCTACACCTTC. Its translation is CSAVQGSGYTF. The entire variable domain, with the rest obtained from reference TRBV29-1 and TRBJ1-2, is as follows: SAVISQKPSRDICQRGTSLTIQCQVDSQVTMMFWYRQQPGQSLTLIATANQGSEATYESGFVIDKFPISRPNLTFSTLTVSNMSPEDSSIYLCSAVQGSGYTFGSGTRLTVV.

This clonotype appeared once. The V call is TRBV15, the J call TRBJ1-1; TRBD1 might be the D (5 bases). Trimming cost V 2 bases and J 4 bases, with 23 bases left between them. Per germline, CDR1 LNHNV and CDR2 YYDKDF (reference sequence). This CDR3 is built from 18 residues. CDR3 sequence (DNA): TGTGCCACCAGCAGATTATTCGAGGGGTCCCTTGCAGCCACTGAAGCTTTCTTT. Protein: CATSRLFEGSLAATEAFF.

Details on this clonotype: At one of its ends the junction is not consistent with the germline gene, which may arise from a read error. The V and J genes are TRBV7-2 and TRBJ2-3, with D hard to call. The CDR3 runs 12 residues. Looked up from germline, CDR1 is SGHTA and CDR2 is FQGNSA. The CDR3 DNA reads TGTGCCAGCAGCCCCGTCAGTAGCTACATCCATTTT. Its protein is CASSPVSSYIHF. The whole variable domain, remainder taken from reference TRBV7-2 and TRBJ2-3, is GAGVSQSPSNKVTEKGKDVELRCDPISGHTALYWYRQSLGQGLEFLIYFQGNSAPDKSGLPSDRFSAERTGGSVSTLTIQRTQQEDSAVYLCASSPVSSYIHFGPGTRLTVL.

The gene calls are TRBV10-3 and TRBJ2-7; 8 nucleotides align to TRBD2. The J segment lost 4 bases and the V segment lost 11 bases, leaving 10 bases of the junction unmatched. Looked up from germline, CDR1 is ENHRY and CDR2 is SYGVKD. This CDR3 has 13 amino acids. CDR3 sequence (DNA): TGTGCCCATAGACGGGAGGGCCGATACGAGCAGTACTTC. Translation: CAHRREGRYEQYF.

This chain connects TRBV20-1 to TRBJ2-5, with TRBD2 matching 11 bases. The CDR3 is 15 residues long. J gave up 5 bases and V 3 bases, and 8 bases lay outside the gene matches. The germline gives CDR1 DFQATT, CDR2 SNEGSKA (reference sequence). The DNA of the CDR3 is TGCAGTGCTAGTGTGACTAGCGGGAATGGGGAGACCCAGTACTTC. Its translation: CSASVTSGNGETQYF.

The J gene is TRBJ2-1, the V gene TRBV29-1, with a possible D match to TRBD2 (6 bases). Looked up from germline, CDR1 is SQVTM and CDR2 is ANQGSEA. The V end lost 8 bases, the J end lost 4 bases, and 12 bases lay between the germline ends. This CDR3 comprises 12 residues. Here the CDR3 DNA reads TGCAGCTCACTGGAGGGTTACAATGAGCAGTTCTTC. It yields the protein CSSLEGYNEQFF.

V usage is TRBV12-3 or TRBV12-4 and J usage is TRBJ2-3, with D perhaps matching TRBD2 (5 bases). The CDR3 contains 14 residues. Trimming removed 3 bases at V and 5 bases at J, with 12 bases between. The CDR3 loop reads CASSFAGEGDTQYF. CDR3 DNA: TGTGCCAGCAGTTTTGCCGGGGAAGGAGATACGCAGTATTTT.